This TCR beta chain was documented in a study of OX40 agonist ivuxolimab in advanced cancers. As for the study in general: Among those enrolled, mean age was roughly 62 years (range about 23 to 90) and approximately 83% were male.

Produced via immunoSEQ multiplex PCR; TCRdb's table is partial and in-frame only. The repertoire holds about 82,000 clones, with 90% to 95% as singletons. Study-level findings and limits: Clonal expansion by week 6 occurred in CD4+ and CD8+ blood T cells (at 0.1 to 3.0 mg/kg). The study found among the lowest clonal expansion in partial responders at 0.1-3.0 mg/kg.

Trimming at V came to 5 bases and at J to 12 bases, leaving 12 bases not matched to a gene. The CDR3 is made up of 14 amino acids. Germline loops: CDR1 SEHNR, CDR2 FQNEAQ (reference sequence). About this clone itself: What it recognizes is unknown.

Sequenced material: CD4+ or CD8+ T cells sorted from blood, taken in a trial of the OX40 agonist ivuxolimab. This chain connects TRBV7-9 to TRBJ2-4; TRBD1 aligns across 8 bases. This clonotype was obtained from an adult with an advanced solid tumor such as melanoma, head and neck, liver or kidney cancer. The CDR3 region has the DNA TGTGCCAGCAGCCGTGGAACAGGGGGAGTTAATCAGTACTTC. It codes for CASSRGTGGVNQYF. Based on the CDR3 plus reference TRBV7-9 and TRBJ2-4, the full variable domain is DTGVSQNPRHKITKRGQNVTFRCDPISEHNRLYWYRQTLGQGPEFLTYFQNEAQLEKSRLLSDRFSAERPKGSFSTLEIQRTEQGDSAMYLCASSRGTGGVNQYFGAGTRLSVL.